This is a list of T cell receptor beta chains from one sample in a study of vaccination effects on CD4 cells after COVID-19. These TCRs' antigens remain unknown. Sequenced by immunoSEQ multiplex PCR; TCRdb stores in-frame clones only, minus some. The sample records about 40,000 clones, around two thirds being singletons. The starting material was CD4+ T cells from PBMCs cultured without peptide, obtained after COVID-19 vaccination. The receptors shown here come from a human donor who received a COVID-19 vaccine. The CDR3 runs from the conserved cysteine through the conserved F or W. The D gene is left open where the match is weak. Size is omitted from some rows. Given values are once, few, many or a class for expanded clones.

v_gene: TRBV3-1/TRBV3-2
abundance: once
j_gene: TRBJ2-7
d_gene: TRBD2
CDR3aa: CASSPKPLARGPQRGHRGEQYF
CDR3nt: TGTGCCAGCAGCCCAAAACCTCTCGCTCGAGGGCCTCAGCGGGGCCACCGGGGGGAGCAGTACTTC

v_gene: TRBV4-2
abundance: -
j_gene: TRBJ1-1
d_gene: -
CDR3aa: CASSQSRQSEAFF
CDR3nt: TGTGCCAGCAGCCAATCCCGACAGTCAGAAGCTTTCTTT

v_gene: TRBV27
abundance: -
j_gene: TRBJ1-5
d_gene: -
CDR3aa: CASSLRAPDQPQHF
CDR3nt: TGTGCCAGCAGTTTGCGGGCACCTGATCAGCCCCAGCATTTT

v_gene: TRBV30
abundance: -
j_gene: TRBJ2-1
d_gene: -
CDR3aa: CAWSGPGLDEQFF
CDR3nt: TGTGCCTGGAGCGGGCCGGGACTTGATGAGCAGTTCTTC

v_gene: TRBV3-1/TRBV3-2
abundance: -
j_gene: TRBJ1-2
d_gene: -
CDR3aa: CASSQGGAGGYGYTF
CDR3nt: TGTGCCAGCAGCCAAGGAGGGGCCGGTGGCTATGGCTACACCTTC

v_gene: TRBV5-6
abundance: -
j_gene: TRBJ2-3
d_gene: -
CDR3aa: CASSFTLTGATDTQYF
CDR3nt: TGTGCCAGCAGCTTCACACTCACCGGGGCGACAGATACGCAGTATTTT

v_gene: TRBV5-4
abundance: few
j_gene: TRBJ1-2
d_gene: TRBD1
CDR3aa: CASSLQGPINYGYTF
CDR3nt: TGTGCCAGCAGCCTACAGGGGCCGATTAACTATGGCTACACCTTC

v_gene: TRBV18
abundance: -
j_gene: TRBJ2-1
d_gene: -
CDR3aa: CASSRQTGNEQFF
CDR3nt: TGTGCCAGCTCACGACAGACAGGCAATGAGCAGTTCTTC

v_gene: TRBV5-1
abundance: -
j_gene: TRBJ2-7
d_gene: -
CDR3aa: CASSLEVSGYEQYF
CDR3nt: TGCGCCAGCAGCTTGGAGGTCTCGGGTTACGAGCAGTACTTC

v_gene: TRBV5-1
abundance: -
j_gene: TRBJ2-3
d_gene: -
CDR3aa: CASSLAGGLIGDTQYF
CDR3nt: TGCGCCAGCAGCTTGGCGGGGGGCCTTATCGGAGATACGCAGTATTTT

v_gene: TRBV2
abundance: -
j_gene: TRBJ2-7
d_gene: TRBD2
CDR3aa: CASSEGSGGLDYEQYF
CDR3nt: TGTGCCAGCAGTGAAGGTTCGGGGGGGCTTGACTACGAGCAGTACTTC

v_gene: TRBV7-8
abundance: -
j_gene: TRBJ2-5
d_gene: -
CDR3aa: CASGTGTLKWQETQYF
CDR3nt: TGTGCCAGCGGAACCGGGACACTAAAGTGGCAAGAGACCCAGTACTTC

v_gene: TRBV5-4
abundance: -
j_gene: TRBJ1-1
d_gene: -
CDR3aa: CASSLAGWGNTEAFF
CDR3nt: TGTGCCAGCAGCTTGGCCGGTTGGGGAAACACTGAAGCTTTCTTT

v_gene: TRBV19
abundance: few
j_gene: TRBJ2-7
d_gene: -
CDR3aa: CASKEKGLAYEQYF
CDR3nt: TGTGCCAGTAAAGAGAAGGGTTTGGCCTACGAGCAGTACTTC

v_gene: TRBV19
abundance: few
j_gene: TRBJ2-2
d_gene: -
CDR3aa: CASMSLGGELFF
CDR3nt: TGTGCCAGTATGAGCCTAGGGGGGGAGCTGTTTTTT

v_gene: TRBV24-1
abundance: few
j_gene: TRBJ2-3
d_gene: -
CDR3aa: CATSISGTDTQYF
CDR3nt: TGTGCCACCAGTATTTCAGGCACAGATACGCAGTATTTT

v_gene: TRBV5-4
abundance: -
j_gene: TRBJ2-3
d_gene: -
CDR3aa: CASSAEWRGDTQYF
CDR3nt: TGTGCCAGCAGCGCAGAATGGCGAGGAGATACGCAGTATTTT

v_gene: TRBV6-5
abundance: -
j_gene: TRBJ1-2
d_gene: -
CDR3aa: CASSYGVYGYTF
CDR3nt: TGTGCCAGCAGTTACGGGGTCTATGGCTACACCTTC

v_gene: TRBV7-6
abundance: many
j_gene: TRBJ1-1
d_gene: -
CDR3aa: CASSAGRTIMNTEAFF
CDR3nt: TGTGCCAGCAGCGCAGGACGGACGATTATGAACACTGAAGCTTTCTTT

v_gene: TRBV11-3
abundance: -
j_gene: TRBJ2-7
d_gene: TRBD1
CDR3aa: CASSPRRQGSSYEQYF
CDR3nt: TGTGCCAGCAGCCCCAGACGACAGGGGAGCTCCTACGAGCAGTACTTC

v_gene: TRBV6-1
abundance: -
j_gene: TRBJ2-5
d_gene: -
CDR3aa: CASSESTERVTQYF
CDR3nt: TGTGCCAGCAGTGAATCAACCGAGCGGGTAACCCAGTACTTC

v_gene: TRBV6-5
abundance: -
j_gene: TRBJ1-5
d_gene: TRBD1
CDR3aa: CASSSYGQVRQPQHF
CDR3nt: TGTGCCAGCAGTTCCTACGGACAGGTCCGGCAGCCCCAGCATTTT

v_gene: TRBV10-3
abundance: -
j_gene: TRBJ2-7
d_gene: TRBD1
CDR3aa: CATWDRGEQYF
CDR3nt: TGTGCCACCTGGGACAGGGGCGAGCAGTACTTC

v_gene: TRBV25-1
abundance: few
j_gene: TRBJ1-1
d_gene: -
CDR3aa: CASSEGGSLSAFF
CDR3nt: TGTGCCAGCAGTGAAGGGGGCAGCTTGTCAGCTTTCTTT

v_gene: TRBV29-1
abundance: -
j_gene: TRBJ2-5
d_gene: -
CDR3aa: CSVEDLQAQGTQYF
CDR3nt: TGCAGCGTTGAAGATTTGCAGGCCCAAGGGACCCAGTACTTC

v_gene: TRBV2
abundance: -
j_gene: TRBJ2-5
d_gene: TRBD1
CDR3aa: CASSPGQGKETQYF
CDR3nt: TGTGCCAGCAGTCCAGGACAGGGGAAGGAGACCCAGTACTTC

v_gene: TRBV7-2
abundance: few
j_gene: TRBJ2-5
d_gene: TRBD2
CDR3aa: CASSSPRSGTRGDWETQYF
CDR3nt: TGTGCCAGCAGCTCCCCGCGCTCCGGGACTAGGGGGGATTGGGAGACCCAGTACTTC

v_gene: TRBV6-5
abundance: -
j_gene: TRBJ2-3
d_gene: -
CDR3aa: CASNEGHKITDTQYF
CDR3nt: TGTGCCAGCAACGAGGGACACAAAATCACAGATACGCAGTATTTT

v_gene: TRBV4-1
abundance: -
j_gene: TRBJ2-1
d_gene: TRBD2
CDR3aa: CASRGLANYNEQFF
CDR3nt: TGCGCCAGCAGGGGACTAGCGAACTACAATGAGCAGTTCTTC

v_gene: TRBV3-1/TRBV3-2
abundance: -
j_gene: TRBJ2-1
d_gene: -
CDR3aa: CASSQHGGNEQFF
CDR3nt: TGTGCCAGCAGCCAACATGGGGGTAATGAGCAGTTCTTC

v_gene: TRBV7-6
abundance: -
j_gene: TRBJ2-1
d_gene: TRBD1
CDR3aa: CASSLAVLDRGNNEQFF
CDR3nt: TGTGCCAGCAGCTTAGCGGTTTTGGACAGGGGCAACAATGAGCAGTTCTTC

v_gene: TRBV5-4
abundance: once
j_gene: TRBJ1-1
d_gene: TRBD1
CDR3aa: CASSQKGARNTEAFF
CDR3nt: TGTGCCAGCAGCCAGAAGGGGGCGCGGAACACTGAAGCTTTCTTT

v_gene: TRBV7-9
abundance: -
j_gene: TRBJ2-7
d_gene: TRBD1
CDR3aa: CASSLALGQGTYEQYF
CDR3nt: TGTGCCAGCAGCTTAGCCCTGGGACAGGGCACCTACGAGCAGTACTTC

v_gene: TRBV5-1
abundance: -
j_gene: TRBJ2-2
d_gene: -
CDR3aa: CASKSGIFTGELFF
CDR3nt: TGCGCCAGCAAATCCGGCATTTTCACCGGGGAGCTGTTTTTT

v_gene: TRBV2
abundance: -
j_gene: TRBJ2-7
d_gene: TRBD1
CDR3aa: CASSEGGWEQYF
CDR3nt: TGTGCCAGCAGCGAAGGGGGCTGGGAGCAGTACTTC

v_gene: TRBV27
abundance: -
j_gene: TRBJ2-3
d_gene: -
CDR3aa: CASSTTRRDLRTDTQYF
CDR3nt: TGTGCCAGCAGTACCACCCGCCGGGACTTACGCACAGATACGCAGTATTTT

v_gene: TRBV15
abundance: medium-sized
j_gene: TRBJ2-2
d_gene: -
CDR3aa: CATSRDGYGELFF
CDR3nt: TGTGCCACCAGCAGAGACGGATACGGGGAGCTGTTTTTT

v_gene: TRBV4-1
abundance: -
j_gene: TRBJ2-7
d_gene: TRBD1
CDR3aa: CASSRPGQGTYEQYF
CDR3nt: TGCGCCAGCAGCCGACCGGGACAGGGGACCTACGAGCAGTACTTC

v_gene: TRBV24-1
abundance: -
j_gene: TRBJ2-3
d_gene: -
CDR3aa: CATSDSSTGTTDTQYF
CDR3nt: TGTGCCACCAGTGATTCTTCGACAGGCACCACAGATACGCAGTATTTT

v_gene: TRBV6-1
abundance: -
j_gene: TRBJ1-2
d_gene: -
CDR3aa: CASSEKSGGGGGYTF
CDR3nt: TGTGCCAGCAGTGAAAAGTCAGGCGGTGGAGGTGGCTACACCTTC

v_gene: TRBV19
abundance: -
j_gene: TRBJ2-4
d_gene: -
CDR3aa: CASSTRDAQAKNIQYF
CDR3nt: TGTGCCAGTAGTACCCGAGACGCTCAAGCCAAAAACATTCAGTACTTC

v_gene: TRBV5-8
abundance: -
j_gene: TRBJ1-5
d_gene: -
CDR3aa: CASTEPGRGNQPQHF
CDR3nt: TGTGCCAGCACCGAACCGGGGCGAGGCAATCAGCCCCAGCATTTT